This T cell receptor (beta chain) was captured in a study of T cell responses to AZD1222 COVID-19 vaccine. Overall study results and limits: Baseline serostatus was positive in only six AZD1222 recipients. CD4 TCRs covered the whole spike, strongest at regions 160-218 and 743-854. Females outnumbered males among donors, who were mostly white British; clonal diversity was possibly underestimated. Spike-specific TCR repertoires showed rising breadth and depth after two AZD1222 doses.

To note about this clone: Its antigen is not identified.

The CDR3 is 15 residues long. Germline CDR1 MDHEN, CDR2 SYDVKM. The V segment lost 7 bases and the J segment 1 base; nucleotides outside the gene matches: 5. Only in-frame clones appear in the TCRdb table, and some are missing; sequencing was by immunoSEQ multiplex PCR. The sample shows roughly 200,000 clones, approximately 94% of them seen only once. V is TRBV28 and J is TRBJ2-1; 9 nucleotides align to TRBD2. The receptor was isolated from an adult who received the MenACWY meningococcal vaccine as a control. Sequences were derived from peripheral blood, sampled 28 days after the second dose of the MenACWY control vaccine. In DNA form, the CDR3 reads TGTGCCAGCACGCGGGGGGGACCTTCCTACAATGAGCAGTTCTTC. Its protein product is CASTRGGPSYNEQFF. Full variable domain (remainder filled in from reference TRBV28 and TRBJ2-1): DVKVTQSSRYLVKRTGEKVFLECVQDMDHENMFWYRQDPGLGLRLIYFSYDVKMKEKGDIPEGYSVSREKKERFSLILESASTNQTSMYLCASTRGGPSYNEQFFGPGTRLTVL.